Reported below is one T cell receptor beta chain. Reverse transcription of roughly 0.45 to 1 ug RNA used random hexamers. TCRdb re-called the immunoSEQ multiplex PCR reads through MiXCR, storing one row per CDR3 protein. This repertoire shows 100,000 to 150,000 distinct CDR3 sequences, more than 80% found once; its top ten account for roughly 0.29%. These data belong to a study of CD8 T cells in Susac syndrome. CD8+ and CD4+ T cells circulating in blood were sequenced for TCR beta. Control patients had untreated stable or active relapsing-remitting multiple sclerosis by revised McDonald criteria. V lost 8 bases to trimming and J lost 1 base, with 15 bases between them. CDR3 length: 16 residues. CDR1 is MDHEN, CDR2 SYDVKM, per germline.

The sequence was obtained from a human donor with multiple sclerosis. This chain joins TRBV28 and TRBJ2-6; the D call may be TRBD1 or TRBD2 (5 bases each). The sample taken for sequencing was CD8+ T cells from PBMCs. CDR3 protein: CASEERWGSGANVLTF. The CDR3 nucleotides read TGTGCCAGCGAGGAGCGATGGGGGTCTGGGGCCAACGTCCTGACTTTC.